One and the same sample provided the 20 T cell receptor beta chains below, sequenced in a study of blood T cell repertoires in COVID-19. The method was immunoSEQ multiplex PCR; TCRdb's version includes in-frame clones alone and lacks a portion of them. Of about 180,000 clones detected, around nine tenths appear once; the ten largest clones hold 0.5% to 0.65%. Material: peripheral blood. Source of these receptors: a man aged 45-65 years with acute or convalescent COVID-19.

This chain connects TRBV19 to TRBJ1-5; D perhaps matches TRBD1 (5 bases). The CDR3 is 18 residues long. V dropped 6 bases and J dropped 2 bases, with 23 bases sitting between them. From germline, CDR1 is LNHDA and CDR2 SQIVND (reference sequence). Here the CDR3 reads CASSPVGGVRLGNQPQHF. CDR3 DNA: TGTGCCAGTAGCCCGGTGGGGGGAGTTCGCCTTGGCAATCAGCCCCAGCATTTT. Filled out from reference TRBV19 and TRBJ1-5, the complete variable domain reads DGGITQSPKYLFRKEGQNVTLSCEQNLNHDAMYWYRQDPGQGLRLIYYSQIVNDFQKGDIAEGYSVSREKKESFPLTVTSAQKNPTAFYLCASSPVGGVRLGNQPQHFGDGTRLSIL.

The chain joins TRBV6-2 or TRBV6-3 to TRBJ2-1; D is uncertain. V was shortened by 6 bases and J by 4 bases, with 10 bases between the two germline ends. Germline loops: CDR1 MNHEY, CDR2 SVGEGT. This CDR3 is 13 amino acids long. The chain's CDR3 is CASSREWYNEQFF. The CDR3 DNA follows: TGTGCCAGCAGCCGCGAGTGGTACAATGAGCAGTTCTTC.

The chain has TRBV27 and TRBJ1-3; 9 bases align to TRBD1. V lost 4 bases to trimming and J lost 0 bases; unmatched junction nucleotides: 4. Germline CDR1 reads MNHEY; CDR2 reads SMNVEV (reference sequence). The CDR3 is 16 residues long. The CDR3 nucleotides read TGTGCCAGCAGTTCCCTGGACAGGGGCTCTGGAAACACCATATATTTT. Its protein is CASSSLDRGSGNTIYF.

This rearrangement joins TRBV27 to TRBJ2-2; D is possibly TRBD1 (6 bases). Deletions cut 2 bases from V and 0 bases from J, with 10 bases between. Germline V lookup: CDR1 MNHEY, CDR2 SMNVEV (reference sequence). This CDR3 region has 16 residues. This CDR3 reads CASSLLGQTNTGELFF. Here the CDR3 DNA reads TGTGCCAGCAGTTTACTAGGACAGACGAACACCGGGGAGCTGTTTTTT.

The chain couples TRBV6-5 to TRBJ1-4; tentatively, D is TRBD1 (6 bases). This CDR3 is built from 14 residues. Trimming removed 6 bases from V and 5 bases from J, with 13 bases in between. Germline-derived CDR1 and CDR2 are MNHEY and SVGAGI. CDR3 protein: CASSPRQVNEKLFF. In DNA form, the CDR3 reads TGTGCCAGCAGCCCCCGACAGGTCAATGAAAAACTGTTTTTT.

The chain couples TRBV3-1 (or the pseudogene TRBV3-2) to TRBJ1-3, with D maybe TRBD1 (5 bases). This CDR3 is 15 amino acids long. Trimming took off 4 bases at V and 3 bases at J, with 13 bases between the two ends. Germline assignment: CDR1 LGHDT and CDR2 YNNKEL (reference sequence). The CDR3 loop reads CASSLLGGVGNTIYF. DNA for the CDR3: TGTGCCAGCAGCCTACTTGGGGGGGTTGGAAACACCATATATTTT.

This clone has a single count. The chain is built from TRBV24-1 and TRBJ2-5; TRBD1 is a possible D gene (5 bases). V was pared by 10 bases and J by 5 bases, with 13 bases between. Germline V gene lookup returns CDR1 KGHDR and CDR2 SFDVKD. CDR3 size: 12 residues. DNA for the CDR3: TGTGCCACTGGGGCGAGGTCTGAGACCCAGTACTTC. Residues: CATGARSETQYF.

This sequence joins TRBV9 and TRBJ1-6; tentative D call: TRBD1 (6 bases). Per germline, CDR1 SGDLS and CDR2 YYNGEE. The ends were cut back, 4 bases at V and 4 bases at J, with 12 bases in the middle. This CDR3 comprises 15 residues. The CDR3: CASSSRGGYNSPLHF. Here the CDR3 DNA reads TGTGCCAGCAGCAGTCGAGGGGGATATAATTCACCCCTCCACTTT. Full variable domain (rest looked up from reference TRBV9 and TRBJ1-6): DSGVTQTPKHLITATGQRVTLRCSPRSGDLSVYWYQQSLDQGLQFLIQYYNGEERAKGNILERFSAQQFPDLHSELNLSSLELGDSALYFCASSSRGGYNSPLHFGNGTRLTVT.

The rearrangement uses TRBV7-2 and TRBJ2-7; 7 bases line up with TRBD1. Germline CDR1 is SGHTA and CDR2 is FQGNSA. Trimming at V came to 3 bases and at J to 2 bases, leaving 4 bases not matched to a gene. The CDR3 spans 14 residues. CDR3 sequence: CASSFQGEPYEQYF. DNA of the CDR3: TGTGCCAGCAGCTTCCAGGGGGAGCCCTACGAGCAGTACTTC.

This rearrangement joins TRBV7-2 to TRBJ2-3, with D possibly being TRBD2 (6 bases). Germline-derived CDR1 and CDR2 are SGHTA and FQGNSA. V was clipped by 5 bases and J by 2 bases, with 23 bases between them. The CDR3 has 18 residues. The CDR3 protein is CASSPPRDFFKDTDTQYF. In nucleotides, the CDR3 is TGTGCCAGCAGCCCACCCCGGGACTTCTTTAAGGACACAGATACGCAGTATTTT.

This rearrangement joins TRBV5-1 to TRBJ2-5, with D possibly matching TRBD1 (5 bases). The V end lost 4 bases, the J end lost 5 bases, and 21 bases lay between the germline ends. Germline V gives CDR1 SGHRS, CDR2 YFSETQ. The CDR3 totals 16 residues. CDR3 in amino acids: CASSPTTSRVEETQYF. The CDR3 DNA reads TGCGCCAGCAGCCCGACGACGTCCAGGGTGGAGGAGACCCAGTACTTC.

In DNA form, the CDR3 reads TGTGCCAGCAGTCCCCCGAGCACCGGGGAGCTGTTTTTT. It specifies CASSPPSTGELFF. This chain uses TRBV12-3 or TRBV12-4 with TRBJ2-2; no clear D. V gave up 5 bases and J gave up 4 bases, with 8 bases separating them. The CDR3 spans 13 residues.

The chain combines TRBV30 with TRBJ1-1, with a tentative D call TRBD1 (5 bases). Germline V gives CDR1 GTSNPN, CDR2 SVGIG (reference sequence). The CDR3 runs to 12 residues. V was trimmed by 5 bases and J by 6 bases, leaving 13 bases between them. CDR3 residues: CAWARDFAEAFF. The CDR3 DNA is TGTGCCTGGGCCAGGGATTTCGCTGAAGCTTTCTTT.

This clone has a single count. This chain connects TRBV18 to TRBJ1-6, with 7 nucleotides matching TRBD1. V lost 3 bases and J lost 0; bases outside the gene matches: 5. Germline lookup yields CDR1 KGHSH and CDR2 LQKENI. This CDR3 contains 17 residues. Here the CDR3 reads CASSPGTASSYNSPLHF. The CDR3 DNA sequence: TGTGCCAGCTCACCTGGGACAGCAAGCTCCTATAATTCACCCCTCCACTTT.

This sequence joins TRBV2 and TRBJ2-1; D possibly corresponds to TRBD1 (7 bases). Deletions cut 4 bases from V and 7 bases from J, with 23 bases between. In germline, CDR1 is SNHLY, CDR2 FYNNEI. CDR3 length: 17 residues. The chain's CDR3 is CASSGRAADRVINEQFF. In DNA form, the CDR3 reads TGTGCCAGCAGTGGGAGGGCCGCCGACAGGGTGATTAATGAGCAGTTCTTC. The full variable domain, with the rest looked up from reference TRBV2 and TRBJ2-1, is EPEVTQTPSHQVTQMGQEVILRCVPISNHLYFYWYRQILGQKVEFLVSFYNNEISEKSEIFDDQFSVERPDGSNFTLKIRSTKLEDSAMYFCASSGRAADRVINEQFFGPGTRLTVL.

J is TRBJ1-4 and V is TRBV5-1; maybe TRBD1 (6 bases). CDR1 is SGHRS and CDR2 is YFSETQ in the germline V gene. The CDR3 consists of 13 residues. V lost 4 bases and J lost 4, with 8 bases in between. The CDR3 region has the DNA TGCGCCAGCAGCCCGGGACATAATGAAAAACTGTTTTTT. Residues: CASSPGHNEKLFF.

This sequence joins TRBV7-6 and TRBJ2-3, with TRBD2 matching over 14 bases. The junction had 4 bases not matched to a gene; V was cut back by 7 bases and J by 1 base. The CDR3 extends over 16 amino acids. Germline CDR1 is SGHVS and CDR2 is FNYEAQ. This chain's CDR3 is CASNRLAGGGTDTQYF. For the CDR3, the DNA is TGTGCCAGCAACCGACTAGCGGGGGGGGGCACAGATACGCAGTATTTT. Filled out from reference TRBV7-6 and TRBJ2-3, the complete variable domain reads GAGVSQSPRYKVTKRGQDVALRCDPISGHVSLYWYRQALGQGPEFLTYFNYEAQQDKSGLPNDRFSAERPEGSISTLTIQRTEQRDSAMYRCASNRLAGGGTDTQYFGPGTRLTVL.

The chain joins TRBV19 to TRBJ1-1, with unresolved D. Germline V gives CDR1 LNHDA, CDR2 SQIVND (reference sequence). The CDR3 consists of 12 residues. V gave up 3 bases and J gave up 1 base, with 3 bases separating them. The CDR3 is CASSIWNTEAFF. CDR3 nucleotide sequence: TGTGCCAGTAGTATCTGGAACACTGAAGCTTTCTTT.

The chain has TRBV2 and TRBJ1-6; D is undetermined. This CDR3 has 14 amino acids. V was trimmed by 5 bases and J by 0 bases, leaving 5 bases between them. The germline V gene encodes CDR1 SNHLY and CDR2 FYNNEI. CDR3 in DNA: TGTGCCAGCAGTTCACTCTCCTATAATTCACCCCTCCACTTT. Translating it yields CASSSLSYNSPLHF.

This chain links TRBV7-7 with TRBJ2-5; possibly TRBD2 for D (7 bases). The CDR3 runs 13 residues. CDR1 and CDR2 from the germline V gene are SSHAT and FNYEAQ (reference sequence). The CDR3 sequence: CAITRGGRETQYF. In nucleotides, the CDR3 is TGTGCTATTACGAGGGGGGGGCGAGAGACCCAGTACTTC.